The 4 T cell receptor beta chains in this list originate from one sample, sequenced in a study of blood T cell repertoires in COVID-19. The table came from immunoSEQ multiplex PCR; TCRdb's copy has only in-frame clones and leaves some out. The table includes 75,000 to 90,000 clones, roughly 87% detected once. The sequenced sample was peripheral blood. Source of these receptors: a woman in her fifties or sixties in a cohort sampled during active COVID-19.

This chain joins TRBV2 and TRBJ2-1; 9 bases are shared with TRBD2. J lost 7 bases, V lost 3 bases, and 7 bases had no gene match. The CDR3 runs to 15 residues. Germline V gives CDR1 SNHLY, CDR2 FYNNEI. CDR3 in amino acids: CASSDGGRGKNEQFF. CDR3 nucleotide sequence: TGTGCCAGCAGTGATGGCGGGAGGGGAAAAAATGAGCAGTTCTTC.

J is TRBJ2-6 and V is TRBV3-1 (or the pseudogene TRBV3-2); 8 nucleotides match TRBD2. Germline lookup yields CDR1 LGHDT and CDR2 YNNKEL (reference sequence). The CDR3 consists of 18 residues. V lost 2 bases, J lost 5 bases, and 11 bases stayed unmatched. For the CDR3, the DNA is TGTGCCAGCAGCCAAAAATCGGCGGGAGGCGTGAGGGCCAACGTCCTGACTTTC. This translates into CASSQKSAGGVRANVLTF.

The chain recombines TRBV28 with TRBJ1-6, with D possibly TRBD1 on 5 matching bases. The V and J ends lost 6 bases and 10 bases respectively, with 16 bases between them. This CDR3 has 14 amino acids. CDR1 MDHEN and CDR2 SYDVKM come from the germline V gene. The CDR3 sequence is CASRETTARSPLHF. In DNA form, the CDR3 reads TGTGCCAGCAGGGAGACGACAGCCAGATCACCCCTCCACTTT.

The chain couples TRBV30 to TRBJ1-6, with 9 bases lining up with TRBD1. The J segment lost 11 bases and the V segment lost 0 bases, leaving 8 bases of the junction unmatched. The CDR3 is 15 amino acids. Germline assignment: CDR1 GTSNPN and CDR2 SVGIG (reference sequence). Here the CDR3 reads CAWSVPGQGRPPLHF. Here the CDR3 DNA reads TGTGCCTGGAGTGTCCCCGGACAGGGGAGGCCACCCCTCCACTTT. The whole variable domain, remainder taken from reference TRBV30 and TRBJ1-6, is SQTIHQWPATLVQPVGSPLSLECTVEGTSNPNLYWYRQAAGRGLQLLFYSVGIGQISSEVPQNLSASRPQDRQFILSSKKLLLSDSGFYLCAWSVPGQGRPPLHFGNGTRLTVT.